This T cell receptor beta chain came from a study of blood T cells in healthy people across ages. This clonotype has a count of ten or more. A sample-barcoded 5' primer and a J-beta primer mix were used in a second PCR of about 6 to 12 cycles. Each of the samples gave a minimum of 2.5 million paired-end reads that contained CDR3. From the 5' RACE reads, TCRdb called clonotypes with MiXCR, one entry per CDR3 protein. The table has more than 900,000 distinct CDR3 sequences, about 29% seen once. Germline V CDR1 and CDR2: MDHEN, SYDVKM. V lost 4 bases to trimming and J lost 6 bases; unmatched junction nucleotides: 10. The CDR3 has 15 residues. Caucasian, healthy and from Russia, the donors were aged between about 6 and 90. These data also formed part of another study, on T cells of mothers and their children.

The J gene is TRBJ2-5, the V gene TRBV28; 8 bases fit TRBD1. The receptor's source is a woman aged 40 to 49 in good health. Sequencing used blood. CDR3 amino acids: CASSSLGQGSKTQYF. For the CDR3, the DNA is TGTGCCAGCAGTTCCCTCGGACAGGGTTCGAAGACCCAGTACTTC.